This T cell receptor beta chain emerged from a study of metastatic and nonmetastatic thyroid tumors. Turning to the study itself: Comparison of repertoires was carried out across blood and tumor or nodule tissue from malignant and benign thyroid patients.

All patients were treatment-naive before thyroid surgery. In its sample, this clone was seen once. No antigen is known for it. Germline CDR1 reads DFQATT; CDR2 reads SNEGSKA (reference sequence). Trimming left V 0 bases short and J 4 bases short, with 18 bases between. There are 16 residues in the CDR3. Findings and limits, study-wide: Compared with benign nodules, malignant thyroid tumors were reported to have significantly higher TCR beta diversity in both blood and tumor.

As handled by the study authors: Construction of a distant-metastasis classifier for papillary thyroid cancer relied on CDR3 differences across clinicopathological groups. MiXCR re-clonotyped the PCR reads for TCRdb. The authors' filters were not applied to this entry. The sample records about 46,000 clones, 24% being singletons. This TCR was sampled from a male donor with papillary thyroid cancer or a benign thyroid nodule (not recorded which). Some clones in this sample may be carry-over from other donors' samples. Sequencing used blood. The chain is built from TRBV20-1 and TRBJ1-1; no definite D call. Here the CDR3 DNA reads TGCAGTGCTAGAGATCCATTCCGGGGAGGAGGCACTGAAGCTTTCTTT. Its protein is CSARDPFRGGGTEAFF.